The rows below give T cell receptor beta chains drawn from one sample of a study of CD8+ T cells in alopecia areata. Profiled with immunoSEQ multiplex PCR; TCRdb holds only in-frame clones, not every one. The sample includes around 250,000 clones, under 70% of them seen just once. The sequencing used CD4+ T cells sorted from blood, collected at week 0. The source of these receptors is a human donor with alopecia areata. Each CDR3 is given with its conserved first and last residue. The D gene is left open where the match is weak. Rows give clone size only sometimes, using once, few, many, or a class for an expanded clone.

CDR3aa: CAWTTGGGQPQHF
CDR3nt: TGTGCCTGGACCACAGGGGGAGGTCAGCCCCAGCATTTT
j_gene: TRBJ1-5
abundance: NA
d_gene: TRBD1
v_gene: TRBV30

CDR3aa: CAWRASSYNEQFF
CDR3nt: TGTGCCTGGAGGGCAAGCTCCTACAATGAGCAGTTCTTC
j_gene: TRBJ2-1
abundance: NA
d_gene: NA
v_gene: TRBV30

CDR3aa: CSVGMVQETQYF
CDR3nt: TGCAGCGTTGGTATGGTCCAAGAGACCCAGTACTTC
j_gene: TRBJ2-5
abundance: NA
d_gene: NA
v_gene: TRBV29-1

CDR3aa: CAIRSYGESTEAFF
CDR3nt: TGTGCCATCAGGTCGTATGGGGAGAGCACTGAAGCTTTCTTT
j_gene: TRBJ1-1
abundance: once
d_gene: NA
v_gene: TRBV10-3

CDR3aa: CAWSYRGRNQPQHF
CDR3nt: TGTGCCTGGAGTTACAGGGGGCGAAATCAGCCCCAGCATTTT
j_gene: TRBJ1-5
abundance: NA
d_gene: TRBD1
v_gene: TRBV30

CDR3aa: CSVGRGSGNTIYF
CDR3nt: TGCAGCGTTGGTAGAGGCTCTGGAAACACCATATATTTT
j_gene: TRBJ1-3
abundance: NA
d_gene: NA
v_gene: TRBV29-1

CDR3aa: CASSPRQVATNEKLFF
CDR3nt: TGCGCCAGCAGCCCGAGACAGGTTGCAACTAATGAAAAACTGTTTTTT
j_gene: TRBJ1-4
abundance: once
d_gene: NA
v_gene: TRBV5-1

CDR3aa: CAWSQWGGMNTEAFF
CDR3nt: TGTGCCTGGAGCCAATGGGGGGGCATGAACACTGAAGCTTTCTTT
j_gene: TRBJ1-1
abundance: few
d_gene: NA
v_gene: TRBV30

CDR3aa: CASSSDLGTIGTDTQYF
CDR3nt: TGCGCCAGCAGCTCTGATCTGGGGACTATCGGCACAGATACGCAGTATTTT
j_gene: TRBJ2-3
abundance: NA
d_gene: TRBD2
v_gene: TRBV5-1

CDR3aa: CASSLRLAGTINEQFF
CDR3nt: TGTGCCAGCAGCCTAAGACTAGCGGGGACCATCAATGAGCAGTTCTTC
j_gene: TRBJ2-1
abundance: once
d_gene: TRBD2
v_gene: TRBV5-4

CDR3aa: CASSYVPQGTEAFF
CDR3nt: TGTGCCAGCAGTTACGTCCCACAGGGCACTGAAGCTTTCTTT
j_gene: TRBJ1-1
abundance: NA
d_gene: NA
v_gene: TRBV6-5

CDR3aa: CASSQLRDRGTGELFF
CDR3nt: TGTGCCAGCAGCCAACTCCGGGACAGAGGCACCGGGGAGCTGTTTTTT
j_gene: TRBJ2-2
abundance: NA
d_gene: TRBD1
v_gene: TRBV2

CDR3aa: CASSPRDVQNEQFF
CDR3nt: TGTGCCAGCAGCCCCCGGGACGTCCAGAATGAGCAGTTCTTC
j_gene: TRBJ2-1
abundance: NA
d_gene: NA
v_gene: TRBV14

CDR3aa: CSVRRDTGELFF
CDR3nt: TGCAGCGTGCGCAGGGACACCGGGGAGCTGTTTTTT
j_gene: TRBJ2-2
abundance: few
d_gene: NA
v_gene: TRBV29-1

CDR3aa: CASSLGTGNSPLHF
CDR3nt: TGCGCCAGCAGCTTGGGGACAGGCAATTCACCCCTCCACTTT
j_gene: TRBJ1-6
abundance: NA
d_gene: TRBD1
v_gene: TRBV5-1

CDR3aa: CASSLAGVRYGNQPQHF
CDR3nt: TGTGCCAGCAGCTTGGCGGGGGTGCGTTACGGCAATCAGCCCCAGCATTTT
j_gene: TRBJ1-5
abundance: NA
d_gene: NA
v_gene: TRBV5-6

CDR3aa: CSVERVETQYF
CDR3nt: TGCAGCGTTGAGAGGGTGGAGACCCAGTACTTC
j_gene: TRBJ2-5
abundance: once
d_gene: NA
v_gene: TRBV29-1

CDR3aa: CASIPRRRGSYNEQFF
CDR3nt: TGTGCCAGCATCCCCCGGCGGAGGGGGTCCTACAATGAGCAGTTCTTC
j_gene: TRBJ2-1
abundance: once
d_gene: NA
v_gene: TRBV5-6

CDR3aa: CSARRLAGVLETQYF
CDR3nt: TGCAGCGCTCGACGACTAGCGGGGGTCCTAGAGACCCAGTACTTC
j_gene: TRBJ2-5
abundance: NA
d_gene: TRBD2
v_gene: TRBV29-1

CDR3aa: CASSRGHPTYNSPLHF
CDR3nt: TGTGCCAGCAGTCGGGGACATCCGACCTATAATTCACCCCTCCACTTT
j_gene: TRBJ1-6
abundance: NA
d_gene: NA
v_gene: TRBV27

CDR3aa: CSAGVSPYGYTF
CDR3nt: TGCAGCGCAGGGGTGTCCCCCTATGGCTACACCTTC
j_gene: TRBJ1-2
abundance: few
d_gene: NA
v_gene: TRBV29-1

CDR3aa: CASSLENGLETQYF
CDR3nt: TGTGCCAGCAGCTTAGAGAACGGTCTGGAGACCCAGTACTTC
j_gene: TRBJ2-5
abundance: NA
d_gene: NA
v_gene: TRBV7-6

CDR3aa: CSVRQGGTDTQYF
CDR3nt: TGCAGCGTTCGACAGGGGGGAACAGATACGCAGTATTTT
j_gene: TRBJ2-3
abundance: NA
d_gene: TRBD1
v_gene: TRBV29-1

CDR3aa: CASSLRAGELFF
CDR3nt: TGTGCTAGCAGCCTGAGGGCCGGGGAGCTGTTTTTT
j_gene: TRBJ2-2
abundance: NA
d_gene: NA
v_gene: TRBV7-7

CDR3aa: CASSYSRQGPNEQFF
CDR3nt: TGTGCCAGCAGTTACTCGAGGCAGGGCCCCAATGAGCAGTTCTTC
j_gene: TRBJ2-1
abundance: NA
d_gene: NA
v_gene: TRBV6-6

CDR3aa: CASSQDGKGVTGELFF
CDR3nt: TGCGCCAGCAGCCAAGATGGGAAAGGGGTAACCGGGGAGCTGTTTTTT
j_gene: TRBJ2-2
abundance: NA
d_gene: NA
v_gene: TRBV4-3